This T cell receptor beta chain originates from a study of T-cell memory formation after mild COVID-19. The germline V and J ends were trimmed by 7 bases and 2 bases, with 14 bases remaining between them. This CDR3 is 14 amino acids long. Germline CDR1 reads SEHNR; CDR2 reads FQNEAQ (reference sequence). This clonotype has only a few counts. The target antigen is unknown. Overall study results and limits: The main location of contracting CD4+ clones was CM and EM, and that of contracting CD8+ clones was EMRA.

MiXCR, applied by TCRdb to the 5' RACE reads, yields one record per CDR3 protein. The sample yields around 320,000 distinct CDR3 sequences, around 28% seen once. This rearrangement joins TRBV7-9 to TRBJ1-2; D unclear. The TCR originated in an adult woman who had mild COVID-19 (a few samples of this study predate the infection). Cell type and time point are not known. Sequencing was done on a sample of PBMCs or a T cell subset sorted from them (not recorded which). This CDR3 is CASTLDGRNYGYTF. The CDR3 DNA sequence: TGTGCCAGCACCCTGGACGGGAGGAACTATGGCTACACCTTC.